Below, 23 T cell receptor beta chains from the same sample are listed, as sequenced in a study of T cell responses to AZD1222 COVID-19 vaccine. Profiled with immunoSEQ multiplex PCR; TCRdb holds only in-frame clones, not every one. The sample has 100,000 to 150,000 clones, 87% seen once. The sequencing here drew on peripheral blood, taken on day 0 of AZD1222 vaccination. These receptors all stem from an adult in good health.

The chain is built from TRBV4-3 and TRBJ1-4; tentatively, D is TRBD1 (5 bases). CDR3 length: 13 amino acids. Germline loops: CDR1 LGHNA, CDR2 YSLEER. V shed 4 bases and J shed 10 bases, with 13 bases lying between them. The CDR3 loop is CASSLSGGIKLFF. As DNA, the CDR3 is TGCGCCAGCAGCCTGAGTGGGGGGATAAAACTGTTTTTT.

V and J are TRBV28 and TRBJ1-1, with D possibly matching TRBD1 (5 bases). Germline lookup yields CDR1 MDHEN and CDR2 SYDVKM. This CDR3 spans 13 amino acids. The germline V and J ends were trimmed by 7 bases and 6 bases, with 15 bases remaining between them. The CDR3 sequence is CASIPVRVPEAFF. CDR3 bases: TGTGCCAGCATTCCCGTCAGGGTCCCTGAAGCTTTCTTT.

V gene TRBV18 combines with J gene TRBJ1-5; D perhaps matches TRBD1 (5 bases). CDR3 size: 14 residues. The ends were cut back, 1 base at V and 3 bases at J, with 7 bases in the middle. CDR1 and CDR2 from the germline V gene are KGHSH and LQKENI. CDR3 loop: CASSPLDNNQPQHF. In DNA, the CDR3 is TGTGCCAGCTCACCACTGGACAACAATCAGCCCCAGCATTTT. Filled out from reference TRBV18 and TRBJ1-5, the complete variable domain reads NAGVMQNPRHLVRRRGQEARLRCSPMKGHSHVYWYRQLPEEGLKFMVYLQKENIIDESGMPKERFSAEFPKEGPSILRIQQVVRGDSAAYFCASSPLDNNQPQHFGDGTRLSIL.

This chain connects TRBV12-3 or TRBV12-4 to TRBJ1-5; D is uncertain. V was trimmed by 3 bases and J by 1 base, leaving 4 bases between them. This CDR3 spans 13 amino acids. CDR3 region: CASSFWSNQPQHF. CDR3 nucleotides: TGTGCCAGCAGTTTCTGGAGCAATCAGCCCCAGCATTTT.

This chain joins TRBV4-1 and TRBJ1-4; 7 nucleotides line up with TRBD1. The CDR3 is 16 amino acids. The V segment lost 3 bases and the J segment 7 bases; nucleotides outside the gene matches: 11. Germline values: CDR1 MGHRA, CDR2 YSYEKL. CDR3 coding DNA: TGCGCCAGCAGCCACCCCCGGGAGAGGGGGCTTGAAAAACTGTTTTTT. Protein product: CASSHPRERGLEKLFF.

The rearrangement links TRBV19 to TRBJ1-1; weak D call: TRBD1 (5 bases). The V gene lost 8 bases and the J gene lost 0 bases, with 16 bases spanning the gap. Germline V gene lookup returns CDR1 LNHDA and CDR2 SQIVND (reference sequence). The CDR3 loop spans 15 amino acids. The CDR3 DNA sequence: TGTGCCAGTGGGGGGAGGCCCGGGATGAACACTGAAGCTTTCTTT. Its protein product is CASGGRPGMNTEAFF.

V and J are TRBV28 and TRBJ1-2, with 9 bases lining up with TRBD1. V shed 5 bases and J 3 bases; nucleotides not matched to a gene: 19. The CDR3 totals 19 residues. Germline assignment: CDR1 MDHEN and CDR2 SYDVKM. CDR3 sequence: CASSLWDRAKVVRDYGYTF. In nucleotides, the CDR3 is TGTGCCAGCAGTCTCTGGGACAGGGCAAAAGTTGTGAGGGACTATGGCTACACCTTC.

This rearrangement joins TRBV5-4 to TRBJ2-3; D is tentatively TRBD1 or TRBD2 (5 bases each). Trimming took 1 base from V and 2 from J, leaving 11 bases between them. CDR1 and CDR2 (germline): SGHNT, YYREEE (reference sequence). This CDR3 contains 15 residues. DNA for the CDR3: TGTGCCAGCAGCTTGAGGGCAGGGACCACAGATACGCAGTATTTT. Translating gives CASSLRAGTTDTQYF.

The CDR3 reads CAISEPPMEKLFF. The CDR3 coding sequence is TGTGCCATCAGTGAGCCCCCCATGGAAAAACTGTTTTTT. This rearrangement joins TRBV10-3 to TRBJ1-4; D unresolved. This CDR3 contains 13 residues. Germline loops: CDR1 ENHRY, CDR2 SYGVKD. V was pared by 2 bases and J by 8 bases, with 9 bases between.

DNA for the CDR3: TGTGCCAGCAGTCAACTTCCTCCGGCCTACGAGCAGTACTTC. Protein: CASSQLPPAYEQYF. The rearrangement uses TRBV6-5 and TRBJ2-7, with unresolved D. Germline CDR1 reads MNHEY; CDR2 reads SVGAGI. The CDR3 is 14 residues long. V lost 5 bases to trimming and J lost 2 bases, with 13 bases between them.

The CDR3 region has the DNA TGTGCCAGCAGCAATCAGGGGATCTATAATTCACCCCTCCACTTT. Translating it yields CASSNQGIYNSPLHF. The rearrangement uses TRBV6-5 and TRBJ1-6, with a weak D call TRBD1 (6 bases). This CDR3 is built from 15 residues. Deletions cut 6 bases from V and 3 bases from J, with 12 bases between. Germline-derived CDR1 and CDR2 are MNHEY and SVGAGI.

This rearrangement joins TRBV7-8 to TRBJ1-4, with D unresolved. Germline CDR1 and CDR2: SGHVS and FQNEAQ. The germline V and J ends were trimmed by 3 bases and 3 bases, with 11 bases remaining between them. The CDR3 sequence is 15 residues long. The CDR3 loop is CASSLEADANEKLFF. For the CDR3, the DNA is TGTGCCAGCAGCTTGGAAGCGGACGCTAATGAAAAACTGTTTTTT. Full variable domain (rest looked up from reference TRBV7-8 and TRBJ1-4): GAGVSQSPRYKVAKRGQDVALRCDPISGHVSLFWYQQALGQGPEFLTYFQNEAQLDKSGLPSDRFFAERPEGSVSTLKIQRTQQEDSAVYLCASSLEADANEKLFFGSGTQLSVL.

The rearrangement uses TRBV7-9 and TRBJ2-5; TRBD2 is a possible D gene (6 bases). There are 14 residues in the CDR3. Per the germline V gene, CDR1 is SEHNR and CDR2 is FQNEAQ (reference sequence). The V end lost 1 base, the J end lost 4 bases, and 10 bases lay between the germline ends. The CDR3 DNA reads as TGTGCCAGCAGCTTAGATTGGAGGGGAGAGACCCAGTACTTC. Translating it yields CASSLDWRGETQYF.

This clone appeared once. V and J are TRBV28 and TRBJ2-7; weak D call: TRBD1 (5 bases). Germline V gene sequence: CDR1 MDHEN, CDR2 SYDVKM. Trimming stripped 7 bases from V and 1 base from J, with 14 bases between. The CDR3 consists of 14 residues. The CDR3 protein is CASKWGDTSYEQYF. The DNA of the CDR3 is TGTGCCAGCAAGTGGGGCGACACGTCCTACGAGCAGTACTTC.

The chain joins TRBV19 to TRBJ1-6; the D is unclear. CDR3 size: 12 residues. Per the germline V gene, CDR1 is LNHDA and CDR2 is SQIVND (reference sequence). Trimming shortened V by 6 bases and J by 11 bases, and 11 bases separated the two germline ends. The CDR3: CASSSSETPLHF. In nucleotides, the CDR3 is TGTGCCAGTAGCTCGAGTGAGACACCCCTCCACTTT.

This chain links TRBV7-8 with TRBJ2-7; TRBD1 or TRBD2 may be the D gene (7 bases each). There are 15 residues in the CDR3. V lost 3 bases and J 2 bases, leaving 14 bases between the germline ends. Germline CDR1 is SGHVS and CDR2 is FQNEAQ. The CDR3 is CASSFPQGGTYEQYF. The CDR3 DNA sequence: TGTGCCAGCAGCTTCCCGCAGGGGGGGACCTACGAGCAGTACTTC.

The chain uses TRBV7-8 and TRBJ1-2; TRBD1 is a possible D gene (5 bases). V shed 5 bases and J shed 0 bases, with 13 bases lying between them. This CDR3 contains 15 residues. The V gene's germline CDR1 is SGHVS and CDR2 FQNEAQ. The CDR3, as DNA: TGTGCCAGCAGCCCCTTAGCCAGGGCTAACTATGGCTACACCTTC. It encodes CASSPLARANYGYTF.

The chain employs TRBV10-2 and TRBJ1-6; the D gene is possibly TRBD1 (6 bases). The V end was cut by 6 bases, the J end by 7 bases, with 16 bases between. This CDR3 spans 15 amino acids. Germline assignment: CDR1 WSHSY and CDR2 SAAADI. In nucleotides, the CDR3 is TGCGCCAGCAGGGGGGCCGATCACCTCAATTCACCCCTCCACTTT. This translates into CASRGADHLNSPLHF.

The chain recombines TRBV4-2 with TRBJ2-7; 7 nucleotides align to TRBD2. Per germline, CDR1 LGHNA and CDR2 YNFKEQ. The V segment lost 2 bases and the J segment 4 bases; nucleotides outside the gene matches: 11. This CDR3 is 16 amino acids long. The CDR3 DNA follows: TGTGCCAGCAGCCAACTTAGCGGGTCGGGACCTTACGAGCAGTACTTC. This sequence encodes CASSQLSGSGPYEQYF.

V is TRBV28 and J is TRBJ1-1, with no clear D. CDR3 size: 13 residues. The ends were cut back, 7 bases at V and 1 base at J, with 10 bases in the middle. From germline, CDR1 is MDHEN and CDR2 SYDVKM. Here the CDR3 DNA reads TGTGCCAGCACCATACAGCAGAACACTGAAGCTTTCTTT. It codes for CASTIQQNTEAFF.

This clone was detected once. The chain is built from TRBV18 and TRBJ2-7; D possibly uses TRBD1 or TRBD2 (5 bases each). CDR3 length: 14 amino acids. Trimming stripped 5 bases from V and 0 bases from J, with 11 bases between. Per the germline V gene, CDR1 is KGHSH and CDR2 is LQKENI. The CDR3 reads CASSEGTPSYEQYF. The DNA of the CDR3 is TGTGCCAGCTCAGAAGGGACCCCCTCCTACGAGCAGTACTTC.

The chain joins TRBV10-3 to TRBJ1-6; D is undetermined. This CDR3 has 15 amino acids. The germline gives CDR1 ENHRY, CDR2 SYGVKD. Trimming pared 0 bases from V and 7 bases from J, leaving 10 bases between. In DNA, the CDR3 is TGTGCCATCAGTGAGTCGACCGTCGGGAATTCACCCCTCCACTTT. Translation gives CAISESTVGNSPLHF.

The CDR3 sequence: CAWSRTYEQYF. DNA for the CDR3: TGTGCCTGGAGTCGTACCTACGAGCAGTACTTC. This chain links TRBV30 with TRBJ2-7; D gene uncertain. Looked up from germline, CDR1 is GTSNPN and CDR2 is SVGIG (reference sequence). The V and J ends lost 2 bases and 2 bases respectively, with 4 bases between them. CDR3 length: 11 amino acids.